These T cell receptor beta chains were read from a single sample in a study of blood T cell repertoires in COVID-19. Profiled with immunoSEQ multiplex PCR; TCRdb holds only in-frame clones, not every one. Of 60,000 to 75,000 clones in the sample, over 70% were seen once. Sample: peripheral blood. These receptor sequences come from a middle-aged man with active COVID-19. The CDR3 runs from the conserved cysteine through the conserved F or W. Fields, in order: J gene, clone size, D gene, V gene, CDR3 protein, CDR3 DNA. D genes are given only for firm matches. Clone size is stated in some rows and not others, as once, few, many or a class when expanded.

j_call: TRBJ1-5; clone_size: -; d_call: -; v_call: TRBV19; cdr3_aa: CASKGQSSNQPQHF; cdr3_nt: TGTGCCAGTAAGGGGCAGTCTAGCAATCAGCCCCAGCATTTT
j_call: TRBJ2-1; clone_size: -; d_call: -; v_call: TRBV9; cdr3_aa: CASTSKTGDSYNEQFF; cdr3_nt: TGTGCCAGCACCAGCAAGACGGGAGATTCGTACAATGAGCAGTTCTTC
j_call: TRBJ2-5; clone_size: -; d_call: TRBD2; v_call: TRBV11-2; cdr3_aa: CASTIGLAGVETQYF; cdr3_nt: TGTGCCAGCACCATAGGACTAGCGGGAGTGGAGACCCAGTACTTC
j_call: TRBJ2-1; clone_size: -; d_call: -; v_call: TRBV18; cdr3_aa: CASSPFGNEQFF; cdr3_nt: TGTGCCAGCTCACCATTCGGGAATGAGCAGTTCTTC
j_call: TRBJ1-2; clone_size: -; d_call: TRBD1; v_call: TRBV6-2/TRBV6-3; cdr3_aa: CASSQQGSIYGYTF; cdr3_nt: TGTGCCAGCAGTCAACAGGGGAGTATCTATGGCTACACCTTC
j_call: TRBJ2-1; clone_size: -; d_call: -; v_call: TRBV7-2; cdr3_aa: CASSSNFHYNEQFF; cdr3_nt: TGTGCCAGCAGCTCGAACTTCCACTACAATGAGCAGTTCTTC
j_call: TRBJ1-1; clone_size: -; d_call: -; v_call: TRBV4-3; cdr3_aa: CASSLKPDREAFF; cdr3_nt: TGCGCCAGCAGCCTAAAACCCGACAGAGAAGCTTTCTTT
j_call: TRBJ2-7; clone_size: -; d_call: -; v_call: TRBV14; cdr3_aa: CASSQARRGEQYF; cdr3_nt: TGTGCCAGCAGCCAAGCGAGGAGGGGCGAGCAGTACTTC
j_call: TRBJ2-3; clone_size: -; d_call: -; v_call: TRBV6-2/TRBV6-3; cdr3_aa: CASSSLPGAPTQYF; cdr3_nt: TGTGCCAGCAGTTCCCTACCTGGTGCCCCTACGCAGTATTTT
j_call: TRBJ1-4; clone_size: -; d_call: TRBD1; v_call: TRBV4-1; cdr3_aa: CASSRQGQSATNEKLFF; cdr3_nt: TGCGCCAGCAGCCGCCAGGGACAGAGTGCAACTAATGAAAAACTGTTTTTT
j_call: TRBJ2-7; clone_size: -; d_call: TRBD2; v_call: TRBV4-3; cdr3_aa: CASSQDEGPSGAYEQYF; cdr3_nt: TGCGCCAGCAGCCAAGATGAAGGTCCTAGCGGGGCCTACGAGCAGTACTTC
j_call: TRBJ2-6; clone_size: -; d_call: TRBD1; v_call: TRBV7-3; cdr3_aa: CASSSGTGGRRANVLTF; cdr3_nt: TGTGCCAGCAGCTCCGGGACAGGGGGCCGGCGGGCCAACGTCCTGACTTTC
j_call: TRBJ2-2; clone_size: -; d_call: TRBD1; v_call: TRBV6-5; cdr3_aa: CASSARQGRTGELFF; cdr3_nt: TGTGCCAGCAGCGCTAGACAGGGTCGCACCGGGGAGCTGTTTTTT
j_call: TRBJ2-1; clone_size: -; d_call: TRBD2; v_call: TRBV19; cdr3_aa: CASSMTSGSSYNEQFF; cdr3_nt: TGTGCCAGTAGTATGACTAGCGGGAGCTCCTACAATGAGCAGTTCTTC
j_call: TRBJ1-5; clone_size: -; d_call: -; v_call: TRBV19; cdr3_aa: CASSIIRRAGKGFNQPQHF; cdr3_nt: TGTGCCAGTAGTATAATAAGAAGGGCGGGGAAGGGATTCAATCAGCCCCAGCATTTT
j_call: TRBJ2-7; clone_size: -; d_call: -; v_call: TRBV5-6; cdr3_aa: CASSPPRGEQYF; cdr3_nt: TGTGCCAGCAGCCCGCCGAGGGGGGAGCAGTACTTC
j_call: TRBJ2-7; clone_size: -; d_call: -; v_call: TRBV27; cdr3_aa: CASSLTGGAYEQYF; cdr3_nt: TGTGCCAGCAGTTTAACAGGCGGAGCCTACGAGCAGTACTTC
j_call: TRBJ2-2; clone_size: -; d_call: TRBD1; v_call: TRBV11-3; cdr3_aa: CASSLSGTANTGELFF; cdr3_nt: TGTGCCAGCAGCTTATCCGGGACAGCGAACACCGGGGAGCTGTTTTTT
j_call: TRBJ2-2; clone_size: -; d_call: -; v_call: TRBV19; cdr3_aa: CASTRGSTGELFF; cdr3_nt: TGTGCCAGTACCAGGGGAAGCACCGGGGAGCTGTTTTTT
j_call: TRBJ2-7; clone_size: -; d_call: -; v_call: TRBV24-1; cdr3_aa: CATSPPRGGEPYEQYF; cdr3_nt: TGTGCCACCAGTCCTCCTAGGGGGGGGGAACCCTACGAGCAGTACTTC
j_call: TRBJ1-1; clone_size: -; d_call: -; v_call: TRBV7-3; cdr3_aa: CASSLGGGPFTEAFF; cdr3_nt: TGTGCCAGCAGCTTAGGGGGAGGGCCGTTCACTGAAGCTTTCTTT
j_call: TRBJ2-1; clone_size: -; d_call: -; v_call: TRBV3-1/TRBV3-2; cdr3_aa: CASSQRNEQFF; cdr3_nt: TGTGCCAGCAGCCAACGCAATGAGCAGTTCTTC
j_call: TRBJ1-1; clone_size: -; d_call: TRBD1; v_call: TRBV19; cdr3_aa: CASSTRGRGEAFF; cdr3_nt: TGTGCCAGTAGTACGAGGGGGCGCGGTGAAGCTTTCTTT
j_call: TRBJ2-1; clone_size: -; d_call: -; v_call: TRBV7-9; cdr3_aa: CASSSRTNTSSYNEQFF; cdr3_nt: TGTGCCAGCAGCTCTCGGACGAACACTAGCTCCTACAATGAGCAGTTCTTC
j_call: TRBJ2-1; clone_size: -; d_call: TRBD1; v_call: TRBV27; cdr3_aa: CASRGGGTGRYNEQFF; cdr3_nt: TGTGCCAGCCGGGGAGGGGGGACAGGGAGATACAATGAGCAGTTCTTC
j_call: TRBJ1-3; clone_size: -; d_call: -; v_call: TRBV7-6; cdr3_aa: CASSLGGGGPGNTIYF; cdr3_nt: TGTGCCAGCAGCTTAGGTGGAGGAGGCCCTGGAAACACCATATATTTT
j_call: TRBJ2-6; clone_size: once; d_call: -; v_call: TRBV28; cdr3_aa: CASSPRTNFGANVLTF; cdr3_nt: TGTGCCAGCAGTCCACGGACTAACTTTGGGGCCAACGTCCTGACTTTC